The clone carrying this T cell receptor beta chain showed up just once. Its specificity is not known. This sample was included in a study of shared clonotypes between healthy human individuals. Participating donors were healthy, HIV-negative adults free of recent acute infections or vaccinations. TCRdb's copy holds only in-frame clones and misses some; the assay was immunoSEQ multiplex PCR. The repertoire holds around 320,000 clones, with roughly 87% as singletons. Overall study findings and caveats: Estimated richness was generally greater in naive than memory subsets.

CDR1 SGHRS and CDR2 YFSETQ come from the germline V gene. The CDR3 spans 16 residues. V lost 4 bases, J lost 0 bases, and 17 bases lay in between. The sequence was obtained from a man between 18 and 35 years old in good health. Material for sequencing was memory CD8+ T cells sorted from blood. Specified subset: CD45RO+ cells pooled with CCR7-negative TemRA cells. The chain couples TRBV5-1 to TRBJ2-7, with D perhaps assigned TRBD1 or TRBD2 (6 bases each). The CDR3 reads CASSPEGTPSSYEQYF. Here the CDR3 DNA reads TGCGCCAGCAGCCCGGAGGGGACACCGAGCTCCTACGAGCAGTACTTC.